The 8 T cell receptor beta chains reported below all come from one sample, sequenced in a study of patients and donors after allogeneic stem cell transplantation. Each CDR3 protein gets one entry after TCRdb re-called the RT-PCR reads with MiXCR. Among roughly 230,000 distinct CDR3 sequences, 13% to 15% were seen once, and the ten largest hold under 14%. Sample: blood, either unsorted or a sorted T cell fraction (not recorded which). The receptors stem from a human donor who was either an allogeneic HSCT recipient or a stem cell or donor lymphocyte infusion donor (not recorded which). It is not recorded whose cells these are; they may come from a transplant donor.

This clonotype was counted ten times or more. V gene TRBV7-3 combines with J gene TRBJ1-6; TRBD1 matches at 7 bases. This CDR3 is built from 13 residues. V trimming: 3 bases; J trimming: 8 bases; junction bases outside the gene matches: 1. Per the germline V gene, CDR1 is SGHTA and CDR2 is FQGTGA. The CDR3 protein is CASSFTGDSPLHF. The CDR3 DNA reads TGTGCCAGCAGCTTTACAGGGGATTCACCCCTCCACTTT. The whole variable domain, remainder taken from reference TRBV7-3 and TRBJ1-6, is GAGVSQTPSNKVTEKGKYVELRCDPISGHTALYWYRQSLGQGPEFLIYFQGTGAADDSGLPNDRFFAVRPEGSVSTLKIQRTERGDSAVYLCASSFTGDSPLHFGNGTRLTVT.

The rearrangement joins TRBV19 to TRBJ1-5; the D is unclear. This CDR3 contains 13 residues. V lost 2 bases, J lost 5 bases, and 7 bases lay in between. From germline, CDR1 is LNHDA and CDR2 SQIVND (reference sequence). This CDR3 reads CASSILYDQPQHF. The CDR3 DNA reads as TGTGCCAGTAGTATACTTTACGATCAGCCCCAGCATTTT.

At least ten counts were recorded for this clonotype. The CDR3 sequence: CSHIRDWDNEQFF. As DNA, the CDR3 is TGCAGTCATATCCGGGACTGGGACAATGAGCAGTTCTTC. V gene TRBV20-1 combines with J gene TRBJ2-1, with D maybe TRBD2 (6 bases). The CDR3 sequence is 13 residues long. In germline, CDR1 is DFQATT, CDR2 SNEGSKA (reference sequence). V was clipped by 8 bases and J by 5 bases, with 16 bases between them.

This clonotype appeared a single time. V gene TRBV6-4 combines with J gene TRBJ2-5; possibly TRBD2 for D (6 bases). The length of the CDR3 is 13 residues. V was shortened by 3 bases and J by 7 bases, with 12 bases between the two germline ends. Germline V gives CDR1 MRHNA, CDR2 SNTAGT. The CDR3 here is CASSEGAEGTQYF. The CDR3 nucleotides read TGTGCCAGCAGTGAAGGGGCGGAGGGGACCCAGTACTTC.

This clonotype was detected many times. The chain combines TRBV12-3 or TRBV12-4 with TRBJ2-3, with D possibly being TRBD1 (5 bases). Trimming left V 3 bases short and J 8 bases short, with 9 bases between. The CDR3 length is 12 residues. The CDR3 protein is CASSFGQTTQYF. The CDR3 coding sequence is TGTGCCAGCAGTTTCGGACAAACTACGCAGTATTTT.

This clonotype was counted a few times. This chain's CDR3 is CASSEYEGTQYF. In DNA, the CDR3 is TGTGCCAGCAGTGAATATGAGGGGACCCAGTACTTC. This chain joins TRBV25-1 and TRBJ2-5; maybe TRBD2 (5 bases). V lost 0 bases and J lost 7, with 6 bases in between. The CDR3 totals 12 residues. Germline V gene sequence: CDR1 MGHDK, CDR2 SYGVNS. The variable domain in full, completed from reference TRBV25-1 and TRBJ2-5, reads EADIYQTPRYLVIGTGKKITLECSQTMGHDKMYWYQQDPGMELHLIHYSYGVNSTEKGDLSSESTVSRIRTEHFPLTLESARPSHTSQYLCASSEYEGTQYFGPGTRLLVL.

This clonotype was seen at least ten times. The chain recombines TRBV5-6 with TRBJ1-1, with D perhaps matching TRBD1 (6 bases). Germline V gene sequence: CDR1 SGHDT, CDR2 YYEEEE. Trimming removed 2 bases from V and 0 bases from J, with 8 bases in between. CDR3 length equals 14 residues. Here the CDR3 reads CASSLEGVNTEAFF. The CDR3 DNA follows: TGTGCCAGCAGCTTAGAGGGGGTGAACACTGAAGCTTTCTTT.

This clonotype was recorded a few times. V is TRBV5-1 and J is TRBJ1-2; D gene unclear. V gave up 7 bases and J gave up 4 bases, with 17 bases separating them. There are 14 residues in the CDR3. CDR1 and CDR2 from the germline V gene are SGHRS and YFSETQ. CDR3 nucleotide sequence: TGCGCCAGCTTCGAAGGGCCCAACCTCTATGGCTACACCTTC. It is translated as CASFEGPNLYGYTF.